This T cell receptor beta chain was retrieved from a study of shared clonotypes between healthy human individuals (dated by TCRdb to 2020 to 2022). For the study in its entirety: Three men and a couple of women, aged 18 to 49 years, made up the cohort. For each donor, CD4 naive and CD4 memory were each run on three plates, CD8 naive on two plates, and CD8 memory on one plate. To estimate repertoire size and how much clonotypes are shared between individuals, the study performed deep sequencing of blood TCR repertoires from a few healthy adults. Libraries were prepared and TCR repertoires were sequenced by different laboratories using diverse techniques, in order to increase sequencing depth and limit assay-specific biases. Leukapheresis yielded between about 0.85 and 10 billion PBMCs per donor. The investigation overall reported the following: Compared with non-shared clonotypes, the clonotypes found in all four sorted-subset donors had higher generation probabilities. Pairwise subsampling led to the expectation that sequencing depth would affect the degree of clonotype sharing among donors. Even with the large sequencing depth, rarefaction of the sorted-subset datasets indicated that sequencing was incomplete. The small number of donors limited the genetic and exposure-history diversity represented. Larger estimated clonotype richness was generally found for naive subsets than for memory subsets. Only blood was sampled, and tissue TCR repertoires likely differ from those in blood. Sharing across a handful of donors was observed for around 5% of naive CD4, less than 4% of naive CD8, around 2.5% of memory CD4, and around 0.4% of memory CD8 clonotypes.

Using the deep immunoSEQ assay, multiplex PCR amplified TCR CDR3 regions from genomic DNA. Genomic DNA extracted from each cell subset was distributed evenly over all wells of several immunoSEQ 96-well plates, and each plate served as one replicate. For sorted subsets, each replicate PCR was loaded with around 220 ng genomic DNA, equivalent to 25,000 to 30,000 T cell genomes. Purified libraries were measured with a Qubit 3.0 fluorometer, size-checked on a Bioanalyzer 2100, and measured again with the KAPA Library Quantification kit. Each immunoSEQ 96-well plate was sequenced on its own single-read 150-cycle Illumina NextSeq 550 flow cell. The paper's processing steps were these. Because only junctional sequences without quality scores were contained in the immunoSEQ output, filtering matching that applied to full-length reads could not be performed. Sequences were annotated with PyIR, a Python wrapper for IgBLAST v1.9, using IMGT germline references to assign V/J genes and CDR3. Reads were removed for weak V/J assignments (E-value above 1e-6), missing CDR3, stop codons, out-of-frame junctions, or ambiguous translated residues. V3J clonotypes were defined by identical inferred V gene, J gene, and CDR3 amino acid sequence. To compute the percentage overlap between repertoires, the number of shared unique clonotypes was divided by the size of the smaller repertoire. Repertoire richness was assessed with RTK rarefaction, the Chao1 estimator, and Recon v2.1 estimates of unobserved clonotypes. For all TCRbeta clonotypes obtained by the gDNA method from several donors, generation probabilities were computed with OLGA. In TCRdb, the immuneACCESS table is reduced to in-frame sequences with V and J assigned. These tables do not hold every clone; where another copy was compared, an unresolved V gene accounts for under half, and the others remain unexplained. The DNA was the basis for D and trimming; V, J and clone size are from that table. In all, the sample holds about 1.1 million clones, and around 78% of those were seen once. Of the sample, 0.5% to 0.6% is held by the ten largest clones.

From a lookup of the germline V gene (reference sequence), CDR1 and CDR2 are LNHDA and SQIVND. The CDR3 runs 14 amino acids, cysteine and phenylalanine included. The CDR3 DNA has 42 bases and is translated from base 1. V sheds 3 bases and J sheds 3 bases, leaving 10 bases between their ends. Donors were healthy HIV-negative adults with no recently reported acute infections or vaccinations. Only Caucasian adults living in Nashville, Tennessee, USA were represented among the donors. CD4+ T cells were enriched by magnetic negative selection, after which naive cells were positively selected on CD45RA and the negative fraction was taken as the memory subset. After blood collection by leukapheresis, PBMCs were isolated using Ficoll-Histopaque density gradient centrifugation and then cryopreserved in the vapor phase of liquid nitrogen. Analytical flow cytometry was used to check the purity and quantity of every magnetically sorted T cell population. Each sorted fraction had its genomic DNA isolated and then quantified by UV absorbance on a Nanodrop 2000c.

Of note for this clone: Its antigen remains undetermined. No base quality values were provided; no much bigger clone lies one nucleotide off.

The TCR originated in a young man in good health. Some clones in this sample may be carry-over from other donors' samples. The source material was memory CD4+ T cells from PBMCs. This specimen's cell subset or site label, interpreted: CD45RA-negative fraction. The rearranged chain carries TRBV19 and TRBJ2-3; TRBD1 might be the D gene, on 5 matching bases. The sequenced DNA: TGTGCCAGTAGTATGCGGCAGGGTACAGATACGCAGTATTTT. This sequence encodes CASSMRQGTDTQYF.